Below are 13 T cell receptor beta chains sequenced from a single sample in a study of identical twins. TCRdb recomputed calls from the 5' RACE reads with MiXCR, one row per CDR3 protein. The sample gives 1.5 million to 2 million distinct CDR3 sequences, about 32% of which show up once; 0.25% to 0.3% is in the top ten. The sequencing sample was made of cord blood. Every receptor here comes from a newborn girl in good health.

Only a few counts were recorded for this clonotype. This sequence joins TRBV12-5 and TRBJ2-2, with a tentative D call TRBD1 (5 bases). The CDR3 length is 14 residues. CDR1 and CDR2 (germline): LGHNT, FRNRAP. Trimming took 6 bases from V and 1 from J, leaving 9 bases between them. CDR3 sequence reads: CASGDTGNTGELFF. CDR3 nucleotide sequence: TGTGCTAGTGGGGACACAGGGAACACCGGGGAGCTGTTTTTT.

The sample holds a few counts of this clonotype. The chain is built from TRBV12-3 or TRBV12-4 and TRBJ2-2; 7 nucleotides match TRBD1. The trim removed 5 bases at V and 5 bases at J, leaving 5 bases unmatched. The CDR3 is made up of 14 amino acids. The CDR3 loop is CASSVGQLTGELFF. The CDR3 DNA reads TGTGCCAGCAGTGTGGGACAGCTAACCGGGGAGCTGTTTTTT.

A word on this clonotype: The limits of the CDR3 on the DNA are not certain, so only TCRdb's listed CDR3 is given. The chain couples TRBV29-1 to TRBJ2-2; the DNA was not compared with TRBD1, the D call given in the table. The CDR3 is 20 residues long, ends included. Germline values: CDR1 SQVTM, CDR2 ANQGSEA. The CDR3 loop reads CSAKQEDRVNFGPGTGELFF.

This clonotype was observed a few times. The chain links TRBV4-2 to TRBJ2-1; D gene unclear. The V end was cut by 4 bases, the J end by 6 bases, with 10 bases between. Looked up from germline, CDR1 is LGHNA and CDR2 is YNFKEQ. This CDR3 has 13 residues. As DNA, the CDR3 is TGTGCCAGCAGCCCGCACCCCTCCAATGAGCAGTTCTTC. Translating gives CASSPHPSNEQFF.

The chain employs TRBV20-1 and TRBJ1-2; 7 bases align to TRBD1. Germline V gene lookup returns CDR1 DFQATT and CDR2 SNEGSKA (reference sequence). CDR3 length: 14 amino acids. Germline trimming cut 3 bases from V and 5 bases from J; bases unmatched to any gene: 9. DNA of the CDR3: TGCAGTGCTAGGATACAGGGGCCAGAATATGGCTACACCTTC. Translated: CSARIQGPEYGYTF.

Details on this clonotype: A much larger clone lies one base from this, so it may be a read error. The gene calls are TRBV28 and TRBJ2-3; D might be TRBD1 (6 bases). V dropped 2 bases and J dropped 5 bases, with 8 bases sitting between them. The length of the CDR3 is 13 residues. Germline V lookup: CDR1 MDHEN, CDR2 SYDVKM. CDR3 protein: CASSLPDRDTQYF. The CDR3 DNA sequence: TGTGCCAGCAGTTTACCGGACAGAGATACGCAGTATTTT.

The CDR3 reads CSAPTGRAGVAYEQYF. CDR3 coding DNA: TGCAGTGCTCCGACAGGGCGGGCGGGAGTAGCCTACGAGCAGTACTTC. This rearrangement joins TRBV20-1 to TRBJ2-5; D may match TRBD1 or TRBD2 (7 bases each). The DNA matches TRBJ2-7 better at its end, which makes the J call doubtful. Germline V gene sequence: CDR1 DFQATT, CDR2 SNEGSKA (reference sequence). This CDR3 comprises 16 residues.

The V gene is TRBV9, the J gene TRBJ1-5; D is perhaps TRBD1 (5 bases). Germline CDR1 and CDR2: SGDLS and YYNGEE. Trimming pared 2 bases from V and 7 bases from J, leaving 16 bases between. The CDR3 covers 15 residues. The DNA for the CDR3 is TGTGCCAGCAGCGTCGAAGCTGGGGGAGGACAGCCCCAGCATTTT. Translation gives CASSVEAGGGQPQHF.

The genes are TRBV7-2 and TRBJ2-1; 10 nucleotides match TRBD2. The CDR3 length is 16 residues. Trimming removed 0 bases from V and 3 bases from J; junction bases left unmatched: 2. The germline V gene encodes CDR1 SGHTA and CDR2 FQGNSA. CDR3 region: CASSLASGRFYNEQFF. CDR3 nucleotide sequence: TGTGCCAGCAGCTTAGCTAGCGGGAGGTTCTACAATGAGCAGTTCTTC. Based on the CDR3 plus reference TRBV7-2 and TRBJ2-1, the full variable domain is GAGVSQSPSNKVTEKGKDVELRCDPISGHTALYWYRQSLGQGLEFLIYFQGNSAPDKSGLPSDRFSAERTGGSVSTLTIQRTQQEDSAVYLCASSLASGRFYNEQFFGPGTRLTVL.

This clonotype was observed a few times. DNA of the CDR3: TGCAGCGTTGTATTGACTAGCGGGACCTACAATGAGCAGTTCTTC. Translating it yields CSVVLTSGTYNEQFF. The chain combines TRBV29-1 with TRBJ2-1; 11 positions match TRBD2. CDR3 size: 15 residues. Germline CDR1 is SQVTM and CDR2 is ANQGSEA. The V and J ends lost 4 bases and 2 bases, in that order; junction bases with no gene match: 4.

Concerning this clonotype: A read error may be the cause here, since a much bigger clone is one base away. In DNA, the CDR3 is TGCAGTGCTAGAGAGACAGGGGATCAGCCCCAGCATTTT. Its protein is CSARETGDQPQHF. The V and J genes are TRBV20-1 and TRBJ1-5, with 8 positions matching TRBD1. Per the germline V gene, CDR1 is DFQATT and CDR2 is SNEGSKA (reference sequence). V gave up 0 bases and J gave up 5 bases; unmatched junction bases: 0. The CDR3 runs 13 residues.

CDR3 residues: CSARDMSSGYNEQFF. The CDR3 coding sequence is TGCAGTGCTAGAGATATGTCTAGCGGGTACAATGAGCAGTTCTTC. This chain joins TRBV20-1 and TRBJ2-1; 8 nucleotides match TRBD2. CDR3 size: 15 residues. The germline gives CDR1 DFQATT, CDR2 SNEGSKA (reference sequence). With V trimmed by 0 bases and J by 4 bases, 5 bases remained unmatched.

This clonotype was picked up a small number of times. This chain joins TRBV11-2 and TRBJ2-7; 8 bases map to TRBD1. V gave up 5 bases and J gave up 7 bases; unmatched junction bases: 10. The CDR3 runs to 14 residues. Germline-derived CDR1 and CDR2 are SGHAT and FQNNGV. CDR3 DNA sequence: TGTGCCAGCAGCGCCCCCGGGACAGGTTTTGAGCAGTACTTC. Encoded protein: CASSAPGTGFEQYF.